Shown below are 9 T cell receptor beta chains from a single sample sequenced in a study of T cells after somatic rescue of genetic block. Method: immunoSEQ multiplex PCR; TCRdb's copy keeps in-frame clones and lacks some. This table holds over 95,000 clones, about 93% found once. Specimen: peripheral blood mononuclear cells (PBMCs). These receptors all stem from a woman between 18 and 29 years old.

The count of this clone is one. The V and J genes are TRBV2 and TRBJ2-3; 7 bases match TRBD1. After removal of 0 bases from V and 4 bases from J, the junction contained 7 bases not matched to a gene. Germline CDR1 SNHLY, CDR2 FYNNEI. This CDR3 comprises 16 residues. The CDR3 protein is CASSEALTGWADTQYF. The CDR3 bases are TGTGCCAGCAGTGAAGCGTTGACAGGGTGGGCAGATACGCAGTATTTT.

V gene TRBV27 combines with J gene TRBJ2-3; tentative D call: TRBD1 (6 bases). Germline V gene data show CDR1 as MNHEY and CDR2 as SMNVEV (reference sequence). Between the trimmed V and J ends, which lost 5 bases and 3 bases, there was a span of 12 bases. CDR3 size: 14 residues. The CDR3 nucleotides are TGTGCCAGCAGTCCGATAGGGGGAACAGATACGCAGTATTTT. Encoded protein: CASSPIGGTDTQYF.

The V call is TRBV5-1, the J call TRBJ2-2; D ambiguous. CDR3 length: 13 residues. Trimming removed 0 bases at V and 7 bases at J, with 7 bases between. CDR1 is SGHRS, CDR2 YFSETQ, per germline. The CDR3 bases are TGCGCCAGCAGCTTGGGGGATGACGGGGAGCTGTTTTTT. This gives the protein CASSLGDDGELFF.

The rearrangement joins TRBV5-1 to TRBJ2-1, with 15 bases lining up with TRBD2. The CDR3 runs to 15 residues. Germline loops: CDR1 SGHRS, CDR2 YFSETQ. Trimming took 4 bases from V and 6 from J; bases not matched to a gene: 2. The CDR3 nucleotides are TGCGCCAGCAGCCCGGGACTAGCGGGGGGCAATGAGCAGTTCTTC. Its protein product is CASSPGLAGGNEQFF.

The rearrangement uses TRBV7-7 and TRBJ2-7; 9 nucleotides align to TRBD1. Germline CDR1 and CDR2: SSHAT and FNYEAQ (reference sequence). After removal of 5 bases from V and 5 bases from J, the junction contained 7 bases not matched to a gene. The CDR3 totals 14 residues. This CDR3 is CASSHRDRDHEQYF. CDR3 DNA: TGTGCCAGCAGCCACCGGGACAGGGACCACGAGCAGTACTTC.

This chain connects TRBV28 to TRBJ1-2; 9 bases agree with TRBD1. Germline V gives CDR1 MDHEN, CDR2 SYDVKM. CDR3 length equals 15 residues. J was trimmed by 8 bases and V by 3 bases; bases with no gene match: 10. CDR3 DNA sequence: TGTGCCAGCAGTTTGGGGGGACAGGGACTGGGCGGCTACACCTTC. This encodes CASSLGGQGLGGYTF.

DNA for the CDR3: TGTGCCAGCAGCTTAACTCAGGGGAGTAATGAGCAGTTCTTC. The encoded protein is CASSLTQGSNEQFF. The chain couples TRBV7-8 to TRBJ2-1, with TRBD1 as a possible D gene (6 bases). Germline V gene data show CDR1 as SGHVS and CDR2 as FQNEAQ. With 2 bases removed from V and 7 bases from J, the gap between germline ends came to 12 bases. The CDR3 sequence is 14 residues long.

This chain connects TRBV11-1 to TRBJ2-7, with D maybe TRBD2 (6 bases). V shed 2 bases and J shed 6 bases, with 17 bases lying between them. The CDR3 is 15 residues long. Germline lookup yields CDR1 SGHAT and CDR2 FQDESV (reference sequence). This CDR3 is CASSLIRHPGVEQYF. In DNA form, the CDR3 reads TGTGCCAGCAGCTTAATACGTCATCCGGGGGTCGAGCAGTACTTC.

The chain is built from TRBV7-9 and TRBJ2-5; possibly TRBD1 for D (6 bases). The CDR3 runs to 17 residues. Per the germline V gene, CDR1 is SEHNR and CDR2 is FQNEAQ (reference sequence). V was pared by 0 bases and J by 3 bases, with 17 bases between. Here the CDR3 reads CASSLAGRTRGKETQYF. For the CDR3, the DNA is TGTGCCAGCAGCTTAGCGGGACGGACGAGGGGGAAAGAGACCCAGTACTTC.